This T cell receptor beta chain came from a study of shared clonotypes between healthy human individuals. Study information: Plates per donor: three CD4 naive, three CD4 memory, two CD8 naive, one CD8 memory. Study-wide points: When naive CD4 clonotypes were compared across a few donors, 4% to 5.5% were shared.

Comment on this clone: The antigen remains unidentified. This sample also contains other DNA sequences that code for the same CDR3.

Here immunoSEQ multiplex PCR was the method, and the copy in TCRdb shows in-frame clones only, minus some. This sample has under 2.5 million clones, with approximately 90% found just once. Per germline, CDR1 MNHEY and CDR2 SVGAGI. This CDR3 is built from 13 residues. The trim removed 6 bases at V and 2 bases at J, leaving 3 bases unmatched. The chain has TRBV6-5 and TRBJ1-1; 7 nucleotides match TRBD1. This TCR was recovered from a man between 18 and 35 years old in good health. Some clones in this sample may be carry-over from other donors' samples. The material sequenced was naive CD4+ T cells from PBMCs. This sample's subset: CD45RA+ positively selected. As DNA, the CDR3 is TGTGCCAGCAGCCGGGACAGAAACACTGAAGCTTTCTTT. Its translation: CASSRDRNTEAFF.